The text below deals with one T cell receptor beta chain. The target antigen is unknown. The CDR3 consists of 17 residues. Sequencing used immunoSEQ multiplex PCR; TCRdb keeps in-frame clones, though not all of them. The sample lists millions of clones, 95% occurring once. The sample originates from a study of shared clonotypes between healthy human individuals. Study conclusions and caveats: For naive CD4 cells, roughly 5% of clonotypes were shared across a handful of donors. Sorted-subset sequencing, rarefaction showed, was incomplete despite large depth. Few donors limited the genetic and exposure-history diversity represented.

Healthy HIV-negative adults with no recent acute infections or vaccinations were recruited as donors. Sequences were obtained from naive CD4+ T cells sorted from blood. Subset: CD45RA+ positively selected. This chain uses TRBV21-1 with TRBJ2-2; the table's D call, TRBD2, has no DNA check behind it. TRBV21-1 is a pseudogene segment. The sequence was obtained from a man aged 18 to 29 in good health. CDR3 amino acids: CASRRSRRATNTGELFF. CDR3 coding DNA: TGTGCCAGCAGGCGGAGTAGGCGGGCAACGAACACCGGGGAGCTGTTTTTT.